This T cell receptor beta chain was identified in a study of human thymus T cells. Thymic resections from corrective heart surgery supplied the tissue. All donors were healthy Finnish infants who were undergoing corrective surgery to treat congenital heart defects. As concerns this clone: Antigen unknown.

Sequencing was performed with immunoSEQ multiplex PCR; in TCRdb, only in-frame clones are kept and a portion is missing. The table has under 95,000 clones, 85% to 95% seen once. Germline V lookup: CDR1 MNHEY, CDR2 SMNVEV (reference sequence). Trimming removed 5 bases at V and 6 bases at J, with 14 bases between. CDR3 length: 13 amino acids. Study results and caveats: Blood and thymic repertoires both appeared biased in V and J gene usage.

V gene TRBV27 combines with J gene TRBJ2-7, with D perhaps matching TRBD2 (6 bases). This TCR was recovered from a girl younger than two with a congenital heart defect but otherwise immunologically healthy. The sample comprised thymus tissue. The CDR3 nucleotides read TGTGCCAGCAGTCCGCGACTAGATTTCGAGCAGTACTTC. This translates into CASSPRLDFEQYF.